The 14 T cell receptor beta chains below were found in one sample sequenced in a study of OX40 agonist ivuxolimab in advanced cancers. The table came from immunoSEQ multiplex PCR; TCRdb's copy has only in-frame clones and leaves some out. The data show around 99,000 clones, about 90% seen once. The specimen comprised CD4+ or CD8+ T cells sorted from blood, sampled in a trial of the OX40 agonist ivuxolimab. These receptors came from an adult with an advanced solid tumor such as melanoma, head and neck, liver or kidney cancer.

In DNA form, the CDR3 reads TGTGCCACCAGCAGAGGACGATCGTATGGACAAGAGACCCAGTACTTC. It translates to CATSRGRSYGQETQYF. This chain joins TRBV15 and TRBJ2-5; D remains ambiguous. Germline values: CDR1 LNHNV, CDR2 YYDKDF (reference sequence). This CDR3 contains 16 residues. V shed 1 base and J shed 2 bases, with 14 bases lying between them.

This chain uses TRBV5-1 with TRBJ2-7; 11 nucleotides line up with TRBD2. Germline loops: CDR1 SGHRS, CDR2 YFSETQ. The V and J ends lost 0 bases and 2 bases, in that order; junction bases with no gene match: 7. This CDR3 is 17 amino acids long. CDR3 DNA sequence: TGCGCCAGCAGCTTGGCCCCTAGCGGGGGGCTTACCTACGAGCAGTACTTC. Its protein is CASSLAPSGGLTYEQYF. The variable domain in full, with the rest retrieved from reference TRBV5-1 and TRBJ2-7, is KAGVTQTPRYLIKTRGQQVTLSCSPISGHRSVSWYQQTPGQGLQFLFEYFSETQRNKGNFPGRFSGRQFSNSRSEMNVSTLELGDSALYLCASSLAPSGGLTYEQYFGPGTRLTVT.

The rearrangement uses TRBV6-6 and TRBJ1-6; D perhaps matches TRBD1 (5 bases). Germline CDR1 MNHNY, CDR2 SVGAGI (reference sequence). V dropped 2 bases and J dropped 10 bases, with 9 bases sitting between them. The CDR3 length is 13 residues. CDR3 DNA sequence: TGTGCCAGCAGTTACCGCAGGGAATCACCCCTCCACTTT. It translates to CASSYRRESPLHF.

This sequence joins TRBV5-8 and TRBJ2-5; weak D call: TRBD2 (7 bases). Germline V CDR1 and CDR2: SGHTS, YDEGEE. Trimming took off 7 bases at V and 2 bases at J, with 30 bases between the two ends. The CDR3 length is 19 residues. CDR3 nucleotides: TGTGCCAGCCCCTCATCCCGGGGGCTAGCGGCCGGGCTTCAAGAGACCCAGTACTTC. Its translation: CASPSSRGLAAGLQETQYF.

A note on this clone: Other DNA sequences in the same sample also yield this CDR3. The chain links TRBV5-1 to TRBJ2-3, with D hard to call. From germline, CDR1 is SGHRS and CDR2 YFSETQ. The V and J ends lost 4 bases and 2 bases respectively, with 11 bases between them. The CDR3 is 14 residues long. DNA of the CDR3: TGCGCCAGCAGCCTCGATTCCGACACAGATACGCAGTATTTT. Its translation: CASSLDSDTDTQYF.

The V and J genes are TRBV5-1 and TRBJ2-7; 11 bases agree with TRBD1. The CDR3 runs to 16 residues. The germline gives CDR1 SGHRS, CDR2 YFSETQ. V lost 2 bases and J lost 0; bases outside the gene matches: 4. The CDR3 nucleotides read TGCGCCAGCAGCTTCTGGACAGGGGGCCCCTCCTACGAGCAGTACTTC. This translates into CASSFWTGGPSYEQYF.

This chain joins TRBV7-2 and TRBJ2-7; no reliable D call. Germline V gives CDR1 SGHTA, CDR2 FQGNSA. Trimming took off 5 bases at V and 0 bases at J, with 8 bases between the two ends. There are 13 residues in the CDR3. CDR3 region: CASSIVHSYEQYF. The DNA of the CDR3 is TGTGCCAGCAGCATCGTACACTCCTACGAGCAGTACTTC. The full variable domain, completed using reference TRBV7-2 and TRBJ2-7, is GAGVSQSPSNKVTEKGKDVELRCDPISGHTALYWYRQSLGQGLEFLIYFQGNSAPDKSGLPSDRFSAERTGGSVSTLTIQRTQQEDSAVYLCASSIVHSYEQYFGPGTRLTVT.

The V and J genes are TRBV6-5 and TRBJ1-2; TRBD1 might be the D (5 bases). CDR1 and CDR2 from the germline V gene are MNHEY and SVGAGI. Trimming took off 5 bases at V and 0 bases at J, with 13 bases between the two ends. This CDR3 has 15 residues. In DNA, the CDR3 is TGTGCCAGCAGTCGTTCGACAGATTCTAACTATGGCTACACCTTC. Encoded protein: CASSRSTDSNYGYTF.

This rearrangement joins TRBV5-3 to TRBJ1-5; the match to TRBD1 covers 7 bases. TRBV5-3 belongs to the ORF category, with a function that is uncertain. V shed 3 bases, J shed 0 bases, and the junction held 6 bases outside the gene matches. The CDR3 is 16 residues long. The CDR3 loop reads CARSCDRDYSNQPQHF. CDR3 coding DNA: TGTGCCAGAAGCTGTGACAGGGATTATAGCAATCAGCCCCAGCATTTT.

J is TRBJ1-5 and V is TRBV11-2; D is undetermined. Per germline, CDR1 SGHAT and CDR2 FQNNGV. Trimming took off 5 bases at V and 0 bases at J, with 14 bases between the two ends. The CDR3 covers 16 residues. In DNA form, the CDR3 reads TGTGCCAGCAGCCCGGGCAGTCTTAATAGCAATCAGCCCCAGCATTTT. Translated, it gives CASSPGSLNSNQPQHF.

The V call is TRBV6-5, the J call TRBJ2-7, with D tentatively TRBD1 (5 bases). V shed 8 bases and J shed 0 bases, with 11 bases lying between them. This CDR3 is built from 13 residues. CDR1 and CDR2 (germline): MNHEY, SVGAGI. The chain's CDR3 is CASLDSSSYEQYF. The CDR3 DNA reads TGTGCCAGCCTCGACAGCAGCTCCTACGAGCAGTACTTC.

The CDR3 sequence is CASSVFDRELSGNTIYF. DNA for the CDR3: TGTGCCAGCAGCGTATTCGACAGGGAACTCTCTGGAAACACCATATATTTT. The gene calls are TRBV9 and TRBJ1-3; 7 bases fit TRBD1. This CDR3 spans 17 amino acids. After removal of 1 base from V and 0 bases from J, the junction contained 7 bases not matched to a gene. Germline assignment: CDR1 SGDLS and CDR2 YYNGEE.

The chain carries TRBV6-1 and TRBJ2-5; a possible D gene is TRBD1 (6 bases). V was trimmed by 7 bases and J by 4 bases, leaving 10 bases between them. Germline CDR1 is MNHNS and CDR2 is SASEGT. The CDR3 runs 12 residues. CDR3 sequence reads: CASKTGPETQYF. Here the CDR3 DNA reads TGTGCCAGCAAAACAGGGCCAGAGACCCAGTACTTC.

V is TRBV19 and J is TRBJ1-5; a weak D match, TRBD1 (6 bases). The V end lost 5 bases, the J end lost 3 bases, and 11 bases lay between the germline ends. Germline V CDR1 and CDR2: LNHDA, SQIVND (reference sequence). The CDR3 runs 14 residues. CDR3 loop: CASSSQGPNQPQHF. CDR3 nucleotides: TGTGCCAGTAGTTCACAGGGACCCAATCAGCCCCAGCATTTT.